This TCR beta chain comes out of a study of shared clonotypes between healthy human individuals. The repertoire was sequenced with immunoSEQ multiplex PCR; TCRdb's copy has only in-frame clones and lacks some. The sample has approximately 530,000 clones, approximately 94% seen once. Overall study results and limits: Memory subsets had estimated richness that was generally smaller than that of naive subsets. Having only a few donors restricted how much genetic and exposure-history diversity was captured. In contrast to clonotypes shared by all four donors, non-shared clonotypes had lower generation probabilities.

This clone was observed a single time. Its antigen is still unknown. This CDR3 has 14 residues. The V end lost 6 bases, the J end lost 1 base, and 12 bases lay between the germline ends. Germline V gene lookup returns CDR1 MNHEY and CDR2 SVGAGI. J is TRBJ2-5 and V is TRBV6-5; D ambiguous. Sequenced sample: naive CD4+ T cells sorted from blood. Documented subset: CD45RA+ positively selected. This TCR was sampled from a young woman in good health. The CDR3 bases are TGTGCCAGCAGAACAATCCAGTCCCAAGAGACCCAGTACTTC. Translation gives CASRTIQSQETQYF.